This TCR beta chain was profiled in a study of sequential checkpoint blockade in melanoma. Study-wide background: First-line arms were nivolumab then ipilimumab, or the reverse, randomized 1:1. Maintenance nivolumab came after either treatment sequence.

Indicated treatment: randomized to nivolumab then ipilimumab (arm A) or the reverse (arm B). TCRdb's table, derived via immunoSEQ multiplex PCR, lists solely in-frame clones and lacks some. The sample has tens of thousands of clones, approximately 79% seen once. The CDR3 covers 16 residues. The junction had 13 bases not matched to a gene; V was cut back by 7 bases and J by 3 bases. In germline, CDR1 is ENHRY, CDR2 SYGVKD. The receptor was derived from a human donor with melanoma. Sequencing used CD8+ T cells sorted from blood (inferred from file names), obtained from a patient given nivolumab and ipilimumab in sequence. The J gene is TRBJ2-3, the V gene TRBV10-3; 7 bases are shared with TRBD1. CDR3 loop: CAINSPQAGGTDTQYF. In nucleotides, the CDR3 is TGTGCCATCAATAGCCCCCAGGCAGGGGGAACAGATACGCAGTATTTT.